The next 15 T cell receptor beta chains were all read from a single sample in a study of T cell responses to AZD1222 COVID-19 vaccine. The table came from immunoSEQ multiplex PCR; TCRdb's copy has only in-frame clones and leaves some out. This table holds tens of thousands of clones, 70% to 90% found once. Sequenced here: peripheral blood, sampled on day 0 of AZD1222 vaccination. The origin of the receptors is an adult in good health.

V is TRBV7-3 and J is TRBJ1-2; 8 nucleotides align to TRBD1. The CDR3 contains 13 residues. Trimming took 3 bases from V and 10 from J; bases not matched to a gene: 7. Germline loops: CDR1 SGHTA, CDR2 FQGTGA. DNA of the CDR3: TGTGCCAGCAGCTTGGCAGGACAGGGTCACTACACCTTC. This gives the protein CASSLAGQGHYTF.

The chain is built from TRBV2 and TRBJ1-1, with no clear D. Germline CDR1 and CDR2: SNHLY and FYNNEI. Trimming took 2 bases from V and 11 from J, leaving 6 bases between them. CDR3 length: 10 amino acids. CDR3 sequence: CASSEIWAFF. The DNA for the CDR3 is TGTGCCAGCAGTGAAATCTGGGCTTTCTTT.

CDR3 amino acids: CSVETPGEGFYNEQFF. DNA of the CDR3: TGCAGCGTTGAAACCCCTGGGGAGGGCTTCTACAATGAGCAGTTCTTC. The J gene is TRBJ2-1, the V gene TRBV29-1, with 7 positions matching TRBD2. The V gene's germline CDR1 is SQVTM and CDR2 ANQGSEA. The CDR3 has 16 residues. The V gene end was trimmed by 2 bases and the J gene end by 3 bases; junction bases not matched to a gene: 10.

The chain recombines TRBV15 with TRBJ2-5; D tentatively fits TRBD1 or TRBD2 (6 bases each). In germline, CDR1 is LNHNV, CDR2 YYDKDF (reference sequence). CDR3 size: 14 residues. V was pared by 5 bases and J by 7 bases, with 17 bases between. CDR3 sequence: CATSARGRVATQYF. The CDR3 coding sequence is TGTGCCACCAGCGCCCGGGGGCGGGTCGCGACCCAGTACTTC. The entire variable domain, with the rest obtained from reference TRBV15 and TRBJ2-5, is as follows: DAMVIQNPRYQVTQFGKPVTLSCSQTLNHNVMYWYQQKSSQAPKLLFHYYDKDFNNEADTPDNFQSRRPNTSFCFLDIRSPGLGDTAMYLCATSARGRVATQYFGPGTRLLVL.

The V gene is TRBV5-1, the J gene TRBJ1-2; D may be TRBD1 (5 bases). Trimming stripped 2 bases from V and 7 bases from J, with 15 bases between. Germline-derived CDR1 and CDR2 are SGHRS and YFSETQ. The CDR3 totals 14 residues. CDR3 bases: TGCGCCAGCAGCTTCCAAGGGGCCGGGGGTGGCTACACCTTC. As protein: CASSFQGAGGGYTF.

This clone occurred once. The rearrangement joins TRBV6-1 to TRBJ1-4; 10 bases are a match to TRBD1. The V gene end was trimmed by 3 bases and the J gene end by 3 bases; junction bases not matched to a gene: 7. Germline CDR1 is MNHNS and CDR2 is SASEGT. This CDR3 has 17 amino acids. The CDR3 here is CASSDSGQGMANEKLFF. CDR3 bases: TGTGCCAGCAGTGATTCGGGACAGGGGATGGCTAATGAAAAACTGTTTTTT.

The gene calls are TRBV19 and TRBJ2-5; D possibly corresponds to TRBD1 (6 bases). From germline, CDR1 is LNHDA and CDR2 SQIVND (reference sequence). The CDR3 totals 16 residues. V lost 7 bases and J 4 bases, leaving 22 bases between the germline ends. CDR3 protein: CASTPPGGGRGETQYF. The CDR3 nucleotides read TGTGCCAGTACTCCTCCGGGTGGGGGCAGGGGAGAGACCCAGTACTTC.

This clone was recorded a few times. The CDR3 reads CASSPQGGSLQIRGYTF. DNA of the CDR3: TGTGCCAGCAGTCCACAGGGGGGTTCCCTCCAAATAAGGGGCTACACCTTC. The J gene is TRBJ1-2, the V gene TRBV27; 8 bases map to TRBD1. Germline-derived CDR1 and CDR2 are MNHEY and SMNVEV (reference sequence). This CDR3 is 17 amino acids long. V dropped 5 bases and J dropped 8; count of bases not matched to a gene: 19.

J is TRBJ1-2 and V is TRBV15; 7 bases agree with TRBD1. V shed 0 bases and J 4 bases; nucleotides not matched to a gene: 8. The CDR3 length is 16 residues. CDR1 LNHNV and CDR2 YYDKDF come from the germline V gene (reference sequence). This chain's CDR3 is CATSRDKGAAGYGYTF. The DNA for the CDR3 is TGTGCCACCAGCAGAGATAAGGGGGCGGCAGGCTATGGCTACACCTTC.

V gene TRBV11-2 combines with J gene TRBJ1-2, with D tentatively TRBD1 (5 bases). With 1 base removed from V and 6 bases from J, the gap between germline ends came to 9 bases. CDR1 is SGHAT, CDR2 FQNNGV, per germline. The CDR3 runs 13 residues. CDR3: CASSLAGGDGYTF. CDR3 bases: TGTGCCAGCAGCTTAGCCGGGGGGGATGGCTACACCTTC.

The CDR3 protein is CASSFRGRAEQYF. DNA of the CDR3: TGTGCCAGCAGTTTTCGGGGGAGGGCCGAGCAGTACTTC. V is TRBV12-3 or TRBV12-4 and J is TRBJ2-7; 7 nucleotides match TRBD2. With 3 bases clipped from V and 6 bases from J, the junction kept 5 bases outside the gene matches. The CDR3 contains 13 residues.

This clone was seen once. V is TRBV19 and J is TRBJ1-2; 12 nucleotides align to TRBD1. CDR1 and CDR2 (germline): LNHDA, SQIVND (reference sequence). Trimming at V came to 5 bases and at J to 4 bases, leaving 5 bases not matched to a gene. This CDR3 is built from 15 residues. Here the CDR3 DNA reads TGTGCCAGTAGTCCCGGGGACAGGGGGCTCTATGGCTACACCTTC. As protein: CASSPGDRGLYGYTF.

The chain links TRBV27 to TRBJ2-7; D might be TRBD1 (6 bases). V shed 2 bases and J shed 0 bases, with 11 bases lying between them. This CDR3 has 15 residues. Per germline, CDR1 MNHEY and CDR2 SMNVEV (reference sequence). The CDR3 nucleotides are TGTGCCAGCAGTTTAGGGCTAGGGGGCTCCTACGAGCAGTACTTC. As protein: CASSLGLGGSYEQYF.

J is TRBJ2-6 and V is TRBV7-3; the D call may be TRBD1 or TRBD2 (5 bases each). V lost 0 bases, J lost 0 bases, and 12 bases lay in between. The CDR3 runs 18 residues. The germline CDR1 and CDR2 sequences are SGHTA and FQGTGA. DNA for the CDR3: TGTGCCAGCAGCTTAACGTTCCCAGGGACCTCTGGGGCCAACGTCCTGACTTTC. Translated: CASSLTFPGTSGANVLTF.

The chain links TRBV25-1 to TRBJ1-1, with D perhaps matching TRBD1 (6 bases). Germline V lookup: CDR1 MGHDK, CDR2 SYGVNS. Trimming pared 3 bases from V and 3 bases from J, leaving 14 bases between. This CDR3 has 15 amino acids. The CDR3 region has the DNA TGTGCCAGCAGTGACCCCAGGGGCCGGGACACTGAAGCTTTCTTT. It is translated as CASSDPRGRDTEAFF.